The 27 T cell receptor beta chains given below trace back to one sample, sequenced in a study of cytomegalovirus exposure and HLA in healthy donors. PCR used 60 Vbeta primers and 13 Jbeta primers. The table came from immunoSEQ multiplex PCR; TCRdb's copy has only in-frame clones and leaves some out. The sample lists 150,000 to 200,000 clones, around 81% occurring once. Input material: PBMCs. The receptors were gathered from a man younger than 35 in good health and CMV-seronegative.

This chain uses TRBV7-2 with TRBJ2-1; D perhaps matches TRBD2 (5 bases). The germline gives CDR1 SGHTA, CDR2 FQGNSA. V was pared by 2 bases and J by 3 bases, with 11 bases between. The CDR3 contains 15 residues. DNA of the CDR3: TGTGCCAGCAGCTTAACAGCGGAATACTACAATGAGCAGTTCTTC. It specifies CASSLTAEYYNEQFF.

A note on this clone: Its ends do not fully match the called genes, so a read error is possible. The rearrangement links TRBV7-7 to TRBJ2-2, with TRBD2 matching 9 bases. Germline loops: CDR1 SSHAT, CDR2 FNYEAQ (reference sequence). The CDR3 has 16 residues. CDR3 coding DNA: TGTGCTAGCAGCTTAGCTAGCGGGGCGAACACCGGGGAGCTGTTTTTT. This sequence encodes CASSLASGANTGELFF.

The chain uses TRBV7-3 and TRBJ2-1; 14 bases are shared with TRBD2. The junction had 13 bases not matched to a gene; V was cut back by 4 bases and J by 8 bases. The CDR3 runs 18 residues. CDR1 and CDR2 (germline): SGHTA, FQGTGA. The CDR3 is CASSSKRLAGGPFDEQFF. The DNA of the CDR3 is TGTGCCAGCAGCTCTAAACGACTAGCGGGAGGGCCTTTCGATGAGCAGTTCTTC. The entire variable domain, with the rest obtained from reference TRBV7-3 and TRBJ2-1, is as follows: GAGVSQTPSNKVTEKGKYVELRCDPISGHTALYWYRQSLGQGPEFLIYFQGTGAADDSGLPNDRFFAVRPEGSVSTLKIQRTERGDSAVYLCASSSKRLAGGPFDEQFFGPGTRLTVL.

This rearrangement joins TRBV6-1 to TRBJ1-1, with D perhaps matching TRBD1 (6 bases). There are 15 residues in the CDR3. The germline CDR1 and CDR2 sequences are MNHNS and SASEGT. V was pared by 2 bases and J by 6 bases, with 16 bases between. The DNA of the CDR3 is TGTGCCAGCAGTGAACTGAAGTCGGGGGGCTCTGAAGCTTTCTTT. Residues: CASSELKSGGSEAFF.

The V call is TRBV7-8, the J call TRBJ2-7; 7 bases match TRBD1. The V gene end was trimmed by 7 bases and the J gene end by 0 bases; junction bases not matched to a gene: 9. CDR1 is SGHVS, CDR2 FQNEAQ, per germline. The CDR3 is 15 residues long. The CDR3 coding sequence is TGTGCCAGCAATAATTCGACAGGGTACTCCTACGAGCAGTACTTC. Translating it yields CASNNSTGYSYEQYF.

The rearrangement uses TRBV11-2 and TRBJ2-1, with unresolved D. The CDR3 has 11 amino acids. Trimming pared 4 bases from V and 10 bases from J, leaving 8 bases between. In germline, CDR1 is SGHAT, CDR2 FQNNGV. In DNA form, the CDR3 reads TGTGCCAGCAGCTCCCAGGAAGAGCAGTTCTTC. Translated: CASSSQEEQFF.

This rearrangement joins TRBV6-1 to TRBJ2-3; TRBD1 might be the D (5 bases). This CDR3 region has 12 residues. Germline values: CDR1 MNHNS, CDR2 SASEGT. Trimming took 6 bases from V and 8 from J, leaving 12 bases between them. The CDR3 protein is CASSRQFGTQYF. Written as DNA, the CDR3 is TGTGCCAGCAGCCGACAGTTCGGTACGCAGTATTTT.

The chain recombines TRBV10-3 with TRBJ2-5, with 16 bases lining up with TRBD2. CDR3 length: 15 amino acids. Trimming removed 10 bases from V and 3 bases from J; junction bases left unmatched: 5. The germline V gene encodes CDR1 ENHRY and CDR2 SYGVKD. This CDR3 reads CATAGLAGGEETQYF. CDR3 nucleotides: TGTGCCACCGCGGGACTAGCGGGAGGGGAAGAGACCCAGTACTTC.

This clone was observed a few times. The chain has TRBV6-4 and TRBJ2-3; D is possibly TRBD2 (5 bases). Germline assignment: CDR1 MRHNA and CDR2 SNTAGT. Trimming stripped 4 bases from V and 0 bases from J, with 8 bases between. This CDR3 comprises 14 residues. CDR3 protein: CASSGEKSTDTQYF. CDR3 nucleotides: TGTGCCAGCAGTGGGGAGAAGAGCACAGATACGCAGTATTTT.

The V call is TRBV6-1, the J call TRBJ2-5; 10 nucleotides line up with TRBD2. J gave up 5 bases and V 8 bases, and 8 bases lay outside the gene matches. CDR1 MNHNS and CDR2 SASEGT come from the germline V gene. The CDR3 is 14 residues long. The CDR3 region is CASFSSGRGETQYF. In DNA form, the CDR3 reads TGTGCCAGCTTCTCCAGCGGGAGGGGGGAGACCCAGTACTTC.

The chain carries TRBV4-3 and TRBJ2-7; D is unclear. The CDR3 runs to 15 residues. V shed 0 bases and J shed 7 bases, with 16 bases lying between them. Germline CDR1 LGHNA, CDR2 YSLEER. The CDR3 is CASSQDVLSSYEQYF. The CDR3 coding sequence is TGCGCCAGCAGCCAAGACGTCCTCTCGTCGTATGAGCAGTACTTC.

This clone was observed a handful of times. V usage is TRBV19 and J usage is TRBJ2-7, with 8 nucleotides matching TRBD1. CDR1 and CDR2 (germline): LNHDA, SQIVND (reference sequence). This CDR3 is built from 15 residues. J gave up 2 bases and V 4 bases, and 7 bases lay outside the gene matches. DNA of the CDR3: TGTGCCAGTAGTAGGGGACAGGCGCCCACCTACGAGCAGTACTTC. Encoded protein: CASSRGQAPTYEQYF.

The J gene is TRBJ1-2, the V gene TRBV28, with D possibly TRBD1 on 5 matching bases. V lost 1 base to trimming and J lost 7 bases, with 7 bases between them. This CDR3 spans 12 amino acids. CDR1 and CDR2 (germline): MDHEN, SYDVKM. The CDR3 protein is CASSLLGGGYTF. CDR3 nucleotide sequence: TGTGCCAGCAGTTTATTGGGGGGTGGCTACACCTTC.

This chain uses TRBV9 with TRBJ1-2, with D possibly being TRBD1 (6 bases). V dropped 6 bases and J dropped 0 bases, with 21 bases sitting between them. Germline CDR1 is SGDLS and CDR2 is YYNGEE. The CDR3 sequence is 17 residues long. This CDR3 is CASTRQAAAKSNYGYTF. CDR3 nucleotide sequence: TGTGCCAGCACTAGACAGGCGGCAGCGAAATCTAACTATGGCTACACCTTC.

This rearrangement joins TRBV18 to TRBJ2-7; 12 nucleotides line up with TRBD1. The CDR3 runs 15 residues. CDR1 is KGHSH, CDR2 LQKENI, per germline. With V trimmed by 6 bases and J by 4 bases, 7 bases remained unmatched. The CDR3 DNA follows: TGTGCCAGCTCCGGATTGGGACAGGGGGCTTACGAGCAGTACTTC. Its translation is CASSGLGQGAYEQYF.

This chain's CDR3 is CASSTGGSSYEQYF. Written as DNA, the CDR3 is TGTGCCAGCAGCACGGGGGGGAGCTCCTACGAGCAGTACTTC. The chain couples TRBV11-2 to TRBJ2-7; the match to TRBD2 covers 8 bases. Germline CDR1 is SGHAT and CDR2 is FQNNGV. V dropped 5 bases and J dropped 0; count of bases not matched to a gene: 3. This CDR3 has 14 amino acids.

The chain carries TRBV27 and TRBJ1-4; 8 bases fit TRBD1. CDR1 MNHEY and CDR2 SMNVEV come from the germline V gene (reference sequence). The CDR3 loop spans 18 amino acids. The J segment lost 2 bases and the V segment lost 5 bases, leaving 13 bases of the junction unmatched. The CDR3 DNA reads TGTGCCAGCAGTCCTACCGGGCAGGGGGCGCAGACTAATGAAAAACTGTTTTTT. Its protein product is CASSPTGQGAQTNEKLFF. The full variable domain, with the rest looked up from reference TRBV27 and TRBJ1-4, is EAQVTQNPRYLITVTGKKLTVTCSQNMNHEYMSWYRQDPGLGLRQIYYSMNVEVTDKGDVPEGYKVSRKEKRNFPLILESPSPNQTSLYFCASSPTGQGAQTNEKLFFGSGTQLSVL.

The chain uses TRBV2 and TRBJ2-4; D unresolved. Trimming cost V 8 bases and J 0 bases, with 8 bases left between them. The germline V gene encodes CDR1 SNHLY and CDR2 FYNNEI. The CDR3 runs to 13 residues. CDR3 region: CASQVLAKNIQYF. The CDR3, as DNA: TGTGCCAGCCAGGTCCTAGCCAAAAACATTCAGTACTTC.

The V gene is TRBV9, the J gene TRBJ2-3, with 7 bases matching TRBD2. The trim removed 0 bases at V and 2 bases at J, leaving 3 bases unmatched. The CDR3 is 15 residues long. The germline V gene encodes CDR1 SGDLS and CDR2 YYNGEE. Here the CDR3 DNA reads TGTGCCAGCAGCGTAGCGGGGGGACCCACAGATACGCAGTATTTT. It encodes CASSVAGGPTDTQYF.

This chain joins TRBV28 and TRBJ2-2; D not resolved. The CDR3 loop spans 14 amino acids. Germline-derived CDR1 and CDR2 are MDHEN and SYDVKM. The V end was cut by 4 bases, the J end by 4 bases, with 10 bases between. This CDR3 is CASSYYSSTGELFF. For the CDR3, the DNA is TGTGCCAGCAGTTACTACTCTAGCACCGGGGAGCTGTTTTTT.

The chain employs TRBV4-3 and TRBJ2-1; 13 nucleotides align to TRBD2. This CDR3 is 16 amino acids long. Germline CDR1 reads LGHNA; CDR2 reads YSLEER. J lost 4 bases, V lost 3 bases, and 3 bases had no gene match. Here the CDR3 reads CASSHGTSGAYNEQFF. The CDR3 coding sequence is TGCGCCAGCAGCCACGGGACTAGCGGGGCATACAATGAGCAGTTCTTC.

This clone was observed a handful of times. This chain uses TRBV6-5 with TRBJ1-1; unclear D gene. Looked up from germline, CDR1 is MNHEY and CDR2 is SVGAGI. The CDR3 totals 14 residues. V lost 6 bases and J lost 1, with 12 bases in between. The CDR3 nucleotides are TGTGCCAGCAGGGACTCGGCAGAGAACACTGAAGCTTTCTTT. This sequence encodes CASRDSAENTEAFF.

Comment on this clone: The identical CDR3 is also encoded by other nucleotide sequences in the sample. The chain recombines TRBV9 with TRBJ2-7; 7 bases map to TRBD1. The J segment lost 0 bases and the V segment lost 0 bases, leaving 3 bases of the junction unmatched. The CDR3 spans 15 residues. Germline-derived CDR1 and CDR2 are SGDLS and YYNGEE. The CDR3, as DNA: TGTGCCAGCAGCGTAGCGGCAGGGGGCTCCTACGAGCAGTACTTC. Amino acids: CASSVAAGGSYEQYF.

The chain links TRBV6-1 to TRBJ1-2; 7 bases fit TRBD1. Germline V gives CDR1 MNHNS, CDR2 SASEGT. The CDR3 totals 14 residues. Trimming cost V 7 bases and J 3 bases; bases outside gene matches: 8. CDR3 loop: CASINRGADYGYTF. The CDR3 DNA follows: TGTGCCAGCATAAACAGGGGAGCGGACTATGGCTACACCTTC.

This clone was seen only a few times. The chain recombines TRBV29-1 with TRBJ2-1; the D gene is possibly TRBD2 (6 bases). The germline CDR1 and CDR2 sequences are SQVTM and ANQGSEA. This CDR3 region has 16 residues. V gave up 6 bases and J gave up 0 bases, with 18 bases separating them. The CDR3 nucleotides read TGCAGCGTCAATCCCCCTAGCGTTGGCTCCTACAATGAGCAGTTCTTC. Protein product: CSVNPPSVGSYNEQFF.

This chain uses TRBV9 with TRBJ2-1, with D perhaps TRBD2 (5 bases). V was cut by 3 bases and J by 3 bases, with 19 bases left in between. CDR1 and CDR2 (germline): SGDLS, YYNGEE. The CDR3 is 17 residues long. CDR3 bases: TGTGCCAGCAGCGCCCCTGAGGGCGGCCGGGTCTACAATGAGCAGTTCTTC. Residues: CASSAPEGGRVYNEQFF.

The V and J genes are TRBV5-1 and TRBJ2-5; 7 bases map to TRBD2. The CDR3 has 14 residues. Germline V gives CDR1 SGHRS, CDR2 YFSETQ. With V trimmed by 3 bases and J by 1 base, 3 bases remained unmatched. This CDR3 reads CASSSSGSQETQYF. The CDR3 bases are TGCGCCAGCAGCTCTAGCGGTTCCCAAGAGACCCAGTACTTC.